A single sample is the source of the 20 T cell receptor beta chains below, sequenced in a study of read filtering for tumor transcriptome and immune sequencing. The library was built from 400 to 500 ng RNA with molecular barcoded adaptors for alpha/delta and beta/gamma chains. Each CDR3 protein is one row after TCRdb ran MiXCR on the reads. The sample has tens of thousands of distinct CDR3 sequences; approximately 17% are singletons. The sample taken for sequencing was a population of CD138-negative cells sorted from bone marrow. These TCRs come from a donor aged 40 or older with multiple myeloma.

This clonotype was found many times. This CDR3 reads CASQAGGKTQYF. CDR3 nucleotide sequence: TGTGCCAGCCAGGCAGGGGGGAAGACCCAGTACTTC. The chain carries TRBV28 and TRBJ2-5, with a weak D call TRBD1 (7 bases). The CDR3 runs 12 residues. Germline V lookup: CDR1 MDHEN, CDR2 SYDVKM. Trimming cost V 8 bases and J 6 bases, with 13 bases left between them. Complete variable domain (other parts from reference TRBV28 and TRBJ2-5): DVKVTQSSRYLVKRTGEKVFLECVQDMDHENMFWYRQDPGLGLRLIYFSYDVKMKEKGDIPEGYSVSREKKERFSLILESASTNQTSMYLCASQAGGKTQYFGPGTRLLVL.

This clonotype occurred many times. The rearrangement joins TRBV20-1 to TRBJ1-2; no firm D call. Between the trimmed V and J ends, which lost 3 bases and 0 bases, there was a span of 5 bases. This CDR3 is built from 12 residues. Germline V CDR1 and CDR2: DFQATT, SNEGSKA (reference sequence). CDR3 DNA: TGCAGTGCTAGGAGGGCTAACTATGGCTACACCTTC. Its translation is CSARRANYGYTF.

This clonotype was counted a few times. V and J are TRBV6-4 and TRBJ2-1; unclear D gene. Between the trimmed V and J ends, which lost 1 base and 11 bases, there was a span of 12 bases. Germline values: CDR1 MRHNA, CDR2 SNTAGT. CDR3 length: 13 residues. The CDR3 coding sequence is TGTGCCAGCAGTGACTGGGCCTCCGGAAAGCAGTTCTTC. Translated, it gives CASSDWASGKQFF.

Written as DNA, the CDR3 is TGTGCCAGCTCACAAGACGAGGGGTATGGCTACACCTTC. It encodes CASSQDEGYGYTF. The chain employs TRBV18 and TRBJ1-2; possible D gene TRBD1, 5 bases. The CDR3 is made up of 13 amino acids. The V and J ends lost 4 bases and 5 bases respectively, with 11 bases between them. Germline loops: CDR1 KGHSH, CDR2 LQKENI.

As to this clonotype: Since a far larger clone is one base different, this is likely a read error. The gene calls are TRBV5-8 and TRBJ2-2, with D perhaps matching TRBD2 (5 bases). CDR3 length equals 15 residues. The V gene's germline CDR1 is SGHTS and CDR2 YDEGEE. CDR3 sequence (DNA): TGTGCCAGCAGCCGAGGCAATAGTTTGGTCGGGGAGCTGCTTTTT. This encodes CASSRGNSLVGELLF.

This clonotype was picked up many times. The junction differs from germline at one of its ends, possibly a read error. This chain links TRBV24-1 with TRBJ2-1; 9 nucleotides match TRBD1. The CDR3 totals 16 residues. Germline CDR1 and CDR2: KGHDR and SFDVKD. The CDR3 bases are TGTGCCACCAGTGACTACGACAGGGGGACCCACGATGAGCAGCTCTTC. Its protein product is CATSDYDRGTHDEQLF.

This clonotype was seen many times. The chain has TRBV7-9 and TRBJ1-1; D is unclear. The CDR3 is 15 amino acids. V lost 7 bases and J lost 4, with 19 bases in between. In germline, CDR1 is SEHNR, CDR2 FQNEAQ (reference sequence). The chain's CDR3 is CASTADAFFGTEAFF. The CDR3 DNA is TGTGCCAGCACCGCTGACGCTTTTTTCGGCACTGAAGCTTTCTTT. Full variable domain (outside the CDR3, taken from reference TRBV7-9 and TRBJ1-1): DTGVSQNPRHKITKRGQNVTFRCDPISEHNRLYWYRQTLGQGPEFLTYFQNEAQLEKSRLLSDRFSAERPKGSFSTLEIQRTEQGDSAMYLCASTADAFFGTEAFFGQGTRLTVV.

This chain connects TRBV19 to TRBJ2-1; no definite D call. Trimming cost V 3 bases and J 5 bases, with 14 bases left between them. This CDR3 spans 15 amino acids. The germline gives CDR1 LNHDA, CDR2 SQIVND (reference sequence). The CDR3 reads CASSIVQAPDNEQFF. The DNA of the CDR3 is TGTGCCAGTAGTATCGTCCAGGCGCCGGACAATGAGCAGTTCTTC.

This clonotype has at least ten counts. This chain joins TRBV28 and TRBJ2-1; 11 bases are a match to TRBD2. In germline, CDR1 is MDHEN, CDR2 SYDVKM. Trimming took 6 bases from V and 5 from J; bases not matched to a gene: 12. The CDR3 is 17 amino acids. The CDR3 protein is CASRGTSGRRRDNEQFF. Here the CDR3 DNA reads TGTGCCAGCAGAGGGACTAGCGGTCGCAGACGGGACAATGAGCAGTTCTTC.

The table lists this clonotype with a few counts. A much bigger clone sits one base away, suggesting this may be a read error. The chain recombines TRBV29-1 with TRBJ2-5; TRBD1 might be the D (6 bases). The CDR3 is made up of 12 amino acids. The germline gives CDR1 SQVTM, CDR2 ANQGSEA. V lost 2 bases and J 6 bases, leaving 10 bases between the germline ends. The CDR3 region is CSVEPRGKTQYF. CDR3 bases: TGCAGCGTTGAACCCAGGGGAAAGACCCAGTACTTC.

Many counts were recorded for this clonotype. The chain joins TRBV29-1 to TRBJ2-7; 10 bases are shared with TRBD1. Trimming cost V 0 bases and J 5 bases; bases outside gene matches: 4. Germline V gene data show CDR1 as SQVTM and CDR2 as ANQGSEA. The CDR3 length is 14 residues. CDR3 sequence (DNA): TGCAGCGTTGAAGAGGGGACAGGGGACGACGAGCAGTACTTC. Amino acids: CSVEEGTGDDEQYF.

This clonotype has at least ten counts. This chain uses TRBV7-2 with TRBJ2-2; 8 nucleotides agree with TRBD2. Looked up from germline, CDR1 is SGHTA and CDR2 is FQGNSA. This CDR3 spans 15 amino acids. With 3 bases clipped from V and 5 bases from J, the junction kept 5 bases outside the gene matches. The CDR3 spells CASSFFGGVTGELFF. CDR3 DNA sequence: TGTGCCAGCAGCTTCTTCGGGGGGGTGACCGGGGAGCTGTTTTTT.

The chain joins TRBV5-4 to TRBJ2-3; D call uncertain. TRBJ1-5 matches the DNA end more closely, so the J call is doubtful. Germline V CDR1 and CDR2: SGHNT, YYREEE (reference sequence). This CDR3 has 15 amino acids. DNA of the CDR3: TGTGCCAGCAGCGATAAGACTAGCGGAACAGATACGCAGCATTTT. Translation: CASSDKTSGTDTQHF.

This clonotype is classed as medium-sized. The genes are TRBV5-4 and TRBJ2-1, with 8 bases that match TRBD1. There are 15 residues in the CDR3. Germline CDR1 is SGHNT and CDR2 is YYREEE (reference sequence). The junction had 5 bases not matched to a gene; V was cut back by 3 bases and J by 3 bases. CDR3 loop: CASSYRDRSYNEQFF. The CDR3 nucleotides are TGTGCCAGCAGCTACCGGGACAGGAGCTACAATGAGCAGTTCTTC.

V gene TRBV20-1 combines with J gene TRBJ2-7, with 9 bases that match TRBD2. The V and J ends lost 3 bases and 10 bases, in that order; junction bases with no gene match: 7. Germline V gives CDR1 DFQATT, CDR2 SNEGSKA (reference sequence). The CDR3 sequence is 12 residues long. The CDR3 loop reads CSASSGGGAQYF. CDR3 nucleotide sequence: TGCAGTGCTAGCTCGGGCGGGGGGGCTCAGTACTTC.

The genes are TRBV2 and TRBJ2-7, with D possibly matching TRBD2 (5 bases). Trimming removed 11 bases from V and 3 bases from J, with 20 bases in between. This CDR3 is 14 amino acids long. Germline assignment: CDR1 SNHLY and CDR2 FYNNEI. The CDR3 loop reads CAGKTSGLIYEQYF. In DNA form, the CDR3 reads TGTGCCGGCAAAACCTCAGGACTGATCTACGAGCAGTACTTC. Filled out from reference TRBV2 and TRBJ2-7, the complete variable domain reads EPEVTQTPSHQVTQMGQEVILRCVPISNHLYFYWYRQILGQKVEFLVSFYNNEISEKSEIFDDQFSVERPDGSNFTLKIRSTKLEDSAMYFCAGKTSGLIYEQYFGPGTRLTVT.

This clonotype appeared many times. The V gene is TRBV7-2, the J gene TRBJ2-7; no clear D gene. This CDR3 contains 13 residues. Looked up from germline, CDR1 is SGHTA and CDR2 is FQGNSA. The V end lost 5 bases, the J end lost 8 bases, and 16 bases lay between the germline ends. The CDR3 region has the DNA TGTGCCAGCAGCCTCGACATGGGTTTGAAGCAGTACTTC. Translated: CASSLDMGLKQYF.

By sample fraction, this clonotype is medium-sized. V usage is TRBV14 and J usage is TRBJ2-1; a possible D gene is TRBD1 (5 bases). V was trimmed by 0 bases and J by 8 bases, leaving 17 bases between them. Germline V gene data show CDR1 as SGHDN and CDR2 as FVKESK. This CDR3 region has 16 residues. The CDR3 spells CASSQEGEVGYDEQFF. CDR3 sequence (DNA): TGTGCCAGCAGCCAAGAAGGGGAAGTCGGGTACGATGAGCAGTTCTTC. The variable domain in full, completed from reference TRBV14 and TRBJ2-1, reads EAGVTQFPSHSVIEKGQTVTLRCDPISGHDNLYWYRRVMGKEIKFLLHFVKESKQDESGMPNNRFLAERTGGTYSTLKVQPAELEDSGVYFCASSQEGEVGYDEQFFGPGTRLTVL.

This clonotype was detected ten times or more. V usage is TRBV10-2 and J usage is TRBJ1-4; 7 nucleotides agree with TRBD1. In germline, CDR1 is WSHSY, CDR2 SAAADI. With V trimmed by 0 bases and J by 0 bases, 10 bases remained unmatched. This CDR3 comprises 19 residues. CDR3 sequence reads: CASSESRRAGGATNEKLFF. CDR3 nucleotide sequence: TGCGCCAGCAGTGAGTCGAGGCGGGCAGGGGGTGCAACTAATGAAAAACTGTTTTTT.

This clonotype has a count of ten or more. V usage is TRBV25-1 and J usage is TRBJ2-2, with 8 bases lining up with TRBD1. V gave up 6 bases and J gave up 6 bases; unmatched junction bases: 6. The CDR3 covers 14 residues. Per the germline V gene, CDR1 is MGHDK and CDR2 is SYGVNS. As DNA, the CDR3 is TGTGCCAGCAGACCGGGACAGGAGCCCGGGGAGCTGTTTTTT. It translates to CASRPGQEPGELFF.